This TCR beta chain was identified in a study of PD-L1 blockade in urothelial cancer. Study information: Earlier, patients had received 0 to 3 chemotherapy regimens. A median of 141,255 T cells was found in the blood samples.

The repertoire was sequenced with immunoSEQ multiplex PCR; TCRdb's copy has only in-frame clones and lacks some. The repertoire holds around 71,000 clones, with just under 85% as singletons. Trimming pared 6 bases from V and 3 bases from J, leaving 3 bases between. Germline assignment: CDR1 MDHEN and CDR2 SYDVKM. This CDR3 has 11 residues. This clone was observed a few times. Indicated time point: pretreatment peripheral blood. The TCR originated in a man aged 35 to 55 with urothelial cancer. This material consisted of PBMCs, taken around atezolizumab (anti-PD-L1) treatment. The gene calls are TRBV28 and TRBJ2-1; the D is unclear. CDR3 loop: CASSYYNEQFF. The DNA of the CDR3 is TGTGCCAGCAGCTACTACAATGAGCAGTTCTTC. Full variable domain (missing parts from reference TRBV28 and TRBJ2-1): DVKVTQSSRYLVKRTGEKVFLECVQDMDHENMFWYRQDPGLGLRLIYFSYDVKMKEKGDIPEGYSVSREKKERFSLILESASTNQTSMYLCASSYYNEQFFGPGTRLTVL.